The clone carrying this T cell receptor beta chain was seen ten or more times. The CDR3 covers 12 residues. Trimming cost V 7 bases and J 2 bases, with 8 bases left between them. The time point was: longitudinal time-point 3. Healthy controls comprised blood bank volunteers in Maryland, USA. The data are from a study of neurological immune-mediated disorders. TCRdb processed the 5' RACE reads anew with MiXCR; each CDR3 protein has one entry. Among about 45,000 distinct CDR3 sequences, roughly 12% were seen once, and the ten largest hold 9.5% to 12%. Sequences were obtained from PBMCs. This chain connects TRBV12-3 or TRBV12-4 to TRBJ1-1; D gene uncertain. This sequence originates from a man in his thirties or forties in good health. The CDR3 bases are TGTGCCAGCACCCTAGGTAACACTGAAGCTTTCTTT. As protein: CASTLGNTEAFF.